This T cell receptor (beta chain) is drawn from a study of T cell responses to AZD1222 COVID-19 vaccine. The repertoire was sequenced with immunoSEQ multiplex PCR; TCRdb's copy has only in-frame clones and lacks some. The repertoire holds roughly 150,000 clones, about nine tenths seen once, with under 8% in the top ten. Germline V lookup: CDR1 SGHTA, CDR2 FQGTGA. Losses at the gene ends were 2 bases for V and 3 bases for J; bases not matched to a gene: 3. The CDR3 loop spans 14 amino acids. The starting material was peripheral blood, obtained after recovery from COVID-19. The receptor's source is an adult who had recovered from COVID-19. This chain uses TRBV7-3 with TRBJ1-2; 7 positions agree with TRBD1. DNA for the CDR3: TGTGCCAGCAGCTTATCAGGGGGTTACTATGGCTACACCTTC. This translates into CASSLSGGYYGYTF. Drawing the rest from reference TRBV7-3 and TRBJ1-2, the complete variable domain is GAGVSQTPSNKVTEKGKYVELRCDPISGHTALYWYRQSLGQGPEFLIYFQGTGAADDSGLPNDRFFAVRPEGSVSTLKIQRTERGDSAVYLCASSLSGGYYGYTFGSGTRLTVV.